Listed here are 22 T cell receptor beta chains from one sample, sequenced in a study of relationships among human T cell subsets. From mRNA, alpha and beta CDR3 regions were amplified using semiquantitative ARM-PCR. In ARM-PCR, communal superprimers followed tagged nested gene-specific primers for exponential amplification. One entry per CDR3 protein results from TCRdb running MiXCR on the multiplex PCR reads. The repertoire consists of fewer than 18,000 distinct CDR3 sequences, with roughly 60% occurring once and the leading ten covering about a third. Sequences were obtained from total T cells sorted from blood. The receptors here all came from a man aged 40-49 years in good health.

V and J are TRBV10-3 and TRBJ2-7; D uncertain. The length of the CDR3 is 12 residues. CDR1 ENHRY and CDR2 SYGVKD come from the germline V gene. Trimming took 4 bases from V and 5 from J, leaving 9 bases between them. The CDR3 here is CAISAINDEQYF. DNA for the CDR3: TGTGCCATCAGTGCTATCAACGACGAGCAGTACTTC.

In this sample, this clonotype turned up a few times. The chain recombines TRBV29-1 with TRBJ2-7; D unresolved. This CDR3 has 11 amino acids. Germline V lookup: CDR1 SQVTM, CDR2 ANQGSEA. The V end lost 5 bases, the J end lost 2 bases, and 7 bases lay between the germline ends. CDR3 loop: CSVRRTYEQYF. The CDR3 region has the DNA TGCAGCGTTCGTCGGACCTACGAGCAGTACTTC.

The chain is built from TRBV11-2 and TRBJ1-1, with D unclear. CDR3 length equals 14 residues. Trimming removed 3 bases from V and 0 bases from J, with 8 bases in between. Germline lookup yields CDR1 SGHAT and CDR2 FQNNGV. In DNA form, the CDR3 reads TGTGCCAGCAGCTTCTATAGCATGAACACTGAAGCTTTCTTT. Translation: CASSFYSMNTEAFF.

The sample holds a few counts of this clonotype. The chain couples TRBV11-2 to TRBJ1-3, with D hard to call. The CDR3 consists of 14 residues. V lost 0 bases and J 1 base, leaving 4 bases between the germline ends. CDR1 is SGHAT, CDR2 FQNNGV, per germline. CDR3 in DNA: TGTGCCAGCAGCTTAGATGGGTCTGGAAACACCATATATTTT. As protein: CASSLDGSGNTIYF.

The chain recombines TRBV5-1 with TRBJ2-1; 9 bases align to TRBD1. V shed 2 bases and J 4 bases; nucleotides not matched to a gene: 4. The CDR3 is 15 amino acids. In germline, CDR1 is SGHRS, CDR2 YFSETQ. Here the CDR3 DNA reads TGCGCCAGCAGCTTAGGACAGGGGACATACAATGAGCAGTTCTTC. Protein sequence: CASSLGQGTYNEQFF.

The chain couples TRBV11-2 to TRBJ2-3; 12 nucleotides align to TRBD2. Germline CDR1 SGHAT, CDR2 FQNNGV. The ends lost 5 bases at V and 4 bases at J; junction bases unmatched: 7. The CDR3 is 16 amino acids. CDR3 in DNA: TGTGCCAGCAGCGCCTGGACTAGCGGGATCGCAGATACGCAGTATTTT. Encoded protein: CASSAWTSGIADTQYF.

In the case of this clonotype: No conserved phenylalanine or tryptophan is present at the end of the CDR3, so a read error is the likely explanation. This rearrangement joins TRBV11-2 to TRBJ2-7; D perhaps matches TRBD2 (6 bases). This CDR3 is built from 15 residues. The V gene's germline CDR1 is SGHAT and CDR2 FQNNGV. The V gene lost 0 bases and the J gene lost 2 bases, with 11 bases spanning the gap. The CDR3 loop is CASSLEVAVTYEQYL. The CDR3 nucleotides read TGTGCCAGCAGCTTAGAGGTAGCGGTGACCTACGAGCAGTACCTC.

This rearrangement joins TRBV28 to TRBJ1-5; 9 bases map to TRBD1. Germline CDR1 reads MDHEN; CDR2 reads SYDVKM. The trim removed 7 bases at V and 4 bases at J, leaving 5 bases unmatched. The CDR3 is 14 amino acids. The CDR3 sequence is CASKRTGVNQPQHF. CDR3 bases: TGTGCCAGCAAAAGGACAGGGGTGAATCAGCCCCAGCATTTT.

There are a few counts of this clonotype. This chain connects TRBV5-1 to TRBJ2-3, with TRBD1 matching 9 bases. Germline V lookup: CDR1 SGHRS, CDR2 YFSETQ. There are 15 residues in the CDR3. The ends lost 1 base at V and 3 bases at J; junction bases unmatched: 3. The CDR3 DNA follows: TGCGCCAGCAGCTTGATCGGACAGGGGACAGATACGCAGTATTTT. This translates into CASSLIGQGTDTQYF.

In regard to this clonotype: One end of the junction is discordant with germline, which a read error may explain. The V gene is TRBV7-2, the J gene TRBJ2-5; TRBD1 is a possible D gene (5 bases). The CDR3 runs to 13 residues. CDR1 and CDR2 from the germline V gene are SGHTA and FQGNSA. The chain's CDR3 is CASRDPGQETQYF. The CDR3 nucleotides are TGCGCCAGCAGGGATCCAGGGCAGGAGACCCAGTACTTC.

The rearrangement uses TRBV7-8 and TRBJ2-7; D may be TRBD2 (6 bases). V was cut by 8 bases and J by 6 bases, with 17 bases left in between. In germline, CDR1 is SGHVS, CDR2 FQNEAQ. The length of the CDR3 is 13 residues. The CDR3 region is CASEGNVGGEQYF. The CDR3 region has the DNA TGTGCCAGCGAGGGTAACGTCGGGGGCGAGCAGTACTTC.

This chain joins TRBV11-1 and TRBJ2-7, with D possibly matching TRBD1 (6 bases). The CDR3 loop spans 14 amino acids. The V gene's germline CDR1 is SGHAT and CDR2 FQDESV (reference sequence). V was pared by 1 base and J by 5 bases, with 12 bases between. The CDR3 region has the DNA TGTGCCAGCAGCTTAGTAGCCCAGGGGCACGAGCAGTACTTC. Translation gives CASSLVAQGHEQYF.

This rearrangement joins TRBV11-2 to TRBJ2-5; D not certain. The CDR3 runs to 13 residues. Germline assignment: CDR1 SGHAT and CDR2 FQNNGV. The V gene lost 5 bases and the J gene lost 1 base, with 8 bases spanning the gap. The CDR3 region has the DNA TGTGCCAGCAGCCCCCGACGCCAAGAGACCCAGTACTTC. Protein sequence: CASSPRRQETQYF.

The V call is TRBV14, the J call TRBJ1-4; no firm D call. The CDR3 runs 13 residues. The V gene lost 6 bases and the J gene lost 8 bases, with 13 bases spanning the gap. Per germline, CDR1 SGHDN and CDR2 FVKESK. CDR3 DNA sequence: TGTGCCAGCAGTAGGAGGGAATGGGAAAAACTGTTTTTT. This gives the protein CASSRREWEKLFF.

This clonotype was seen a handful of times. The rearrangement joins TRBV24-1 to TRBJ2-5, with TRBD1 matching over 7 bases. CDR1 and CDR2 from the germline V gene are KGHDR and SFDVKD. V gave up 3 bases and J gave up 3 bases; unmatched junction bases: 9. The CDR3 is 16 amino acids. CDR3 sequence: CATSDPLRDREETQYF. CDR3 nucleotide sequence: TGTGCCACCAGTGATCCGCTCCGGGACAGAGAAGAGACCCAGTACTTC.

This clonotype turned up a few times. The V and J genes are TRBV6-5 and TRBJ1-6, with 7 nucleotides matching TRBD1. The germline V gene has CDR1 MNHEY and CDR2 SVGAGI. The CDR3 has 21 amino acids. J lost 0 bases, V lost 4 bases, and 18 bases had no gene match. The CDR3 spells CASSSTGLSPGISSYNSPLHF. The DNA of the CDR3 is TGTGCCAGCAGTTCGACAGGGCTCAGTCCCGGGATCAGCTCCTATAATTCACCCCTCCACTTT.

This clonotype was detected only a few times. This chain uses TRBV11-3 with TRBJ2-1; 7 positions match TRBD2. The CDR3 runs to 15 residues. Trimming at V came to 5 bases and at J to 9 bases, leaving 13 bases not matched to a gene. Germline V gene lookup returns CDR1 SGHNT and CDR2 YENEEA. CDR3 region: CASSPRDSGAFEQFF. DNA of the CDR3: TGTGCCAGCAGCCCTCGAGACAGCGGGGCATTTGAGCAGTTCTTC.

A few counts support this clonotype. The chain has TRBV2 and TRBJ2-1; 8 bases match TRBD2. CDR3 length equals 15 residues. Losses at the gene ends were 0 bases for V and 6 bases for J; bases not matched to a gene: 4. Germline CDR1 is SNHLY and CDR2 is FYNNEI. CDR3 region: CASSEAGTRSNEQFF. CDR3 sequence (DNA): TGTGCCAGCAGTGAAGCGGGGACTAGGTCCAATGAGCAGTTCTTC.

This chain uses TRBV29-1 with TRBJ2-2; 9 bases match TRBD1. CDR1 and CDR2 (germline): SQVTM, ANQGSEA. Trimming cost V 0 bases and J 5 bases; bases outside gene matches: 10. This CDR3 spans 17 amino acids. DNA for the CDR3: TGCAGCGTTGAAGACTCATTCACCGGGACAGGGACCGGGGAGCTGTTTTTT. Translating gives CSVEDSFTGTGTGELFF.

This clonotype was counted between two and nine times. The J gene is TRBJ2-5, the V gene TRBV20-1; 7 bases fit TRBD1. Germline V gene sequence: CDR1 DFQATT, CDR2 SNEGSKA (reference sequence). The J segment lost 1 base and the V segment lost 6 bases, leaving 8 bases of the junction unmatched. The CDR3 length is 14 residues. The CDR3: CSAARGQPQETQYF. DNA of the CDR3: TGCAGTGCCGCGAGGGGGCAGCCCCAAGAGACCCAGTACTTC.

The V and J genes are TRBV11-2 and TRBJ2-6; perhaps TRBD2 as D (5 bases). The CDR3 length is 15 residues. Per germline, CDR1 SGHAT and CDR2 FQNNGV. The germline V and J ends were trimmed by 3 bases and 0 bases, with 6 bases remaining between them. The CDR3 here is CASSFTSSGANVLTF. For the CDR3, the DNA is TGTGCCAGCAGCTTCACTAGCTCTGGGGCCAACGTCCTGACTTTC. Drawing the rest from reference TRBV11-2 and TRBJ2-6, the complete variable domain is EAGVAQSPRYKIIEKRQSVAFWCNPISGHATLYWYQQILGQGPKLLIQFQNNGVVDDSQLPKDRFSAERLKGVDSTLKIQPAKLEDSAVYLCASSFTSSGANVLTFGAGSRLTVL.

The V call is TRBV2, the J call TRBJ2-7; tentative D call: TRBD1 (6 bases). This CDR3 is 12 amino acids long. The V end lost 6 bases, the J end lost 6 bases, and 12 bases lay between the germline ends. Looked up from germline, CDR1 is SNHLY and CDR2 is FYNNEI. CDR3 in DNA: TGTGCCAGCAGCGTCGACAGGCTCGAGCAGTACTTC. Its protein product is CASSVDRLEQYF.